This TCR beta chain was recorded in a study of T cell repertoires in cytomegalovirus infection. The CDR3 length is 15 residues. The germline gives CDR1 MDHEN, CDR2 SYDVKM. Trimming pared 5 bases from V and 2 bases from J, leaving 15 bases between. TCRdb processed the reads anew with MiXCR; each CDR3 protein has one entry. The sample has hundreds of thousands of distinct CDR3 sequences; about 24% are singletons. Comments on this clonotype: This may arise from a read error, as a much more abundant clone is one base away.

The chain is built from TRBV28 and TRBJ1-1, with D uncertain. Sequencing was carried out using CD8+ T cells from PBMCs. This clonotype was sampled from a human donor in good health (CMV status not recorded). Some clones in this sample may be carry-over from other donors' samples. CDR3 residues: CASSPTETTNTEAFF. CDR3 DNA sequence: TGTGCCAGCAGTCCCACCGAGACAACAAACACTGAAGCTTTCTTT.